What follows is one TCR beta chain and its context. The germline V gene encodes CDR1 SGHKS and CDR2 YYEKEE (reference sequence). V was clipped by 2 bases and J by 4 bases, with 9 bases between them. This CDR3 has 14 residues. The sample belongs to a study of blood T cell repertoires in COVID-19. In the study overall: Sources were T cells, B-cell-depleted T cells, or PBMCs; the material itself was cDNA or gDNA.

Repertoires were generated with immunoSEQ multiplex PCR, while TCRdb's copy carries only in-frame clones and drops some. The sample holds some 200,000 clones, roughly 84% seen once. The sequence derives from a woman in her sixties or seventies with COVID-19, enrolled during active disease. The sequencing input was peripheral blood. The chain employs TRBV5-5 and TRBJ2-2; no clear D. CDR3 coding DNA: TGTGCCAGCAGCTTCCAGGTTGGCACCGGGGAGCTGTTTTTT. Encoded protein: CASSFQVGTGELFF.